This T cell receptor beta chain was observed in a study of graft-versus-host responses after intestinal transplantation (dated by TCRdb to about 2021). Context from the whole study: The transplants that recipients got were multivisceral, liver-intestinal, or isolated intestinal. Every recipient was given anti-thymocyte globulin induction, then maintenance tacrolimus and steroids for 3 to 4 years. After intestinal transplantation, graft-versus-host and host-versus-graft alloreactive T cell clones in the graft, circulation and bone marrow were tracked using bulk TCR-beta CDR3 sequencing. To identify alloreactive clones, pre-transplant mixed lymphocyte reaction products were sequenced and compared with unstimulated pre-transplant donor and recipient T cells. The cohort enrolled about two dozen intestinal transplant recipients, one of whom was a retransplant, and a few patients without pretransplant specimens were excluded. A peak of at least 4% donor T cells among recipient peripheral blood mononuclear cells was the definition used for donor T cell macrochimerism. Samples from a few later patients were sequenced in-house on an Illumina MiSeq with MiXCR processing rather than by the commercial service.

The library relied on the immunoSEQ multiplex PCR assay. In most patients, genomic DNA was isolated using the Qiagen DNeasy Blood and Tissue Kit and sent frozen to Adaptive Biotechnologies for TCR sequencing. For most patients, genomic DNA was subjected to high-throughput TCR-beta CDR3 sequencing by Adaptive Biotechnologies. On the authors' methods: Adaptive's ImmunoSEQ software supplied the TCR sequencing data for more than 15 patients, while MiXCR and VDJtools were used to process a few other patients. To correct CD4 versus CD8 sorting errors, any sequence found in both subsets at a frequency ratio below 5:1 was removed. CDR3 nucleotide sequences shared between donor and recipient were removed because their origin could not be assigned. To count as alloreactive, a clone needed at least 2-fold expansion over unstimulated cells and a minimum CFSE-low frequency of 0.002% (template counts) or 0.001% (read counts). A clone was considered mappable if detected in the sequenced pre-transplant spleen, lymph node, or MLR CFSE-low populations of the donor or recipient. Cumulative frequency of alloreactive clones was calculated as a percentage of all sequences weighted by copy number. Here the immuneACCESS table is served through TCRdb, limited to in-frame sequences with V and J called. Missing clones are a known gap in these copies; in checked studies unresolved V genes cover under half, and the rest lacks a known reason. V and J calls and clone size come straight from that table; D and trimming were deduced from the DNA. Across this sample there are about 90,000 clones, with over 80% seen only once. The ten largest clonotypes hold 1.1% of the sample.

As to this clone: There is no known antigen for this receptor. No base quality values were provided; no much bigger clone lies one nucleotide off.

This specimen's time point label, per the study, means: cells obtained before transplantation from donor or recipient. CD3+CD4+ and CD3+CD8+ populations were FACS-sorted from unstimulated pre-transplant donor and recipient cells taken from spleen or lymph nodes. Here is what the overall study found, with its caveats: Early after transplant, peak levels of circulating GvH clones were associated with declines in HvG clones. High GvH to HvG T cell clonal ratios were observed in the allografts of patients with donor T cell macrochimerism. GvH clones were detected in recipient bone marrow, and some of these GvH clones were observed earlier in ileal mucosa or blood, consistent with an intestinal mucosal origin. The conclusions were limited by the relatively low number and heterogeneity of the intestinal transplant patients.

From the cysteine up to the phenylalanine, the CDR3 has a length of 16 residues. Only the CDR3 region is kept as DNA, spanning 48 bases read in frame from base 1. Via the germline V gene, CDR1 is LGHNA and CDR2 YNFKEQ. V gives up 4 bases and J gives up 5 bases, and the segment between their germline ends measures 18 bases. The sequence joins TRBV4-2 to TRBJ2-1, and perhaps TRBD2 as D gene, on 5 matching bases. The source is a human donor who was the organ donor for an intestinal transplant. The sample here was unstimulated CD8+ T cells sorted from spleen or lymph node cells, taken before transplant. CDR3 reads: CASSRTGGSVDNEQFF. The nucleotide sequence reads TGTGCCAGCAGCCGAACCGGCGGTAGCGTGGACAATGAGCAGTTCTTC.